This T cell receptor (beta chain) was recorded in a study of cytomegalovirus exposure and HLA in healthy donors. Whole-study results and caveats: CMV serostatus alone was available as immune exposure information. Confirmation was obtained in vitro that a few CMV-associated chains are specific for CMV antigens. Across donors, most TCRs were seen rarely, yet some public ones were widespread.

The PCR contained 60 Vbeta and 13 Jbeta primers. This table comes from immunoSEQ multiplex PCR, and its TCRdb copy is limited to in-frame clones, with some not included. The data show 74,000 or so clones, and the top ten clones hold 1.4% to 1.5%. The CDR3 length is 16 residues. CDR1 and CDR2 (germline): SGHDT, YYEEEE. Trimming took off 0 bases at V and 0 bases at J, with 10 bases between the two ends. Concerning this clone: The antigen is unknown.

The chain is built from TRBV5-6 and TRBJ1-5; D uncertain. The sequenced sample consisted of PBMCs. This receptor was identified in a woman aged 55-75 years in good health and CMV-seronegative. CDR3 amino acids: CASSLGSTVSNQPQHF. CDR3 coding DNA: TGTGCCAGCAGCTTGGGCTCAACGGTTAGCAATCAGCCCCAGCATTTT. The whole variable domain, filled in from reference TRBV5-6 and TRBJ1-5, reads DAGVTQSPTHLIKTRGQQVTLRCSPKSGHDTVSWYQQALGQGPQFIFQYYEEEERQRGNFPDRFSGHQFPNYSSELNVNALLLGDSALYLCASSLGSTVSNQPQHFGDGTRLSIL.